These T cell receptor beta chains were read from a single sample in a study of vaccination effects on CD4 cells after COVID-19. No antigen is known for these receptors. The method was immunoSEQ multiplex PCR; TCRdb's version includes in-frame clones alone and lacks a portion of them. Of about 38,000 clones listed, 82% were seen once; the top ten hold under 2%. The specimen comprised CD4+ T cells from PBMCs cultured with HCoV-NL63 spike peptides, sampled after COVID-19 vaccination. The receptors were sampled from a human donor who received a COVID-19 vaccine. Some clones in this sample may be carry-over from other donors' samples. CDR3s include the opening cysteine and the closing phenylalanine or tryptophan. The D gene is left open where the match is weak. Clone size appears in some rows only: once, few, many, or a class for an expanded clone.

clone size	J gene	CDR3 length	V gene	D gene	CDR3 DNA	CDR3 protein
-	TRBJ1-1	15	TRBV5-1	-	TGCGCCAGCAGCCCTGGACCGCGGGTGAACACTGAAGCTTTCTTT	CASSPGPRVNTEAFF
-	TRBJ1-4	13	TRBV18	-	TGTGCCAGCTCAGCAGGACAGAATGAAAAACTGTTTTTT	CASSAGQNEKLFF
-	TRBJ1-5	15	TRBV19	-	TGTGCCAGTAGTATAGGCGGACGGTGGTGGCAGCCCCAGCATTTT	CASSIGGRWWQPQHF
-	TRBJ2-1	17	TRBV18	TRBD2	TGTGCCAGCTCACCAAGTCTAAGAGCGGGGGAAAGCAATGAGCAGTTCTTC	CASSPSLRAGESNEQFF
-	TRBJ1-4	15	TRBV3-1/TRBV3-2	-	TGTGCCAGCAGCCAAGATAGACTTGAGGCTGAAAAACTGTTTTTT	CASSQDRLEAEKLFF
once	TRBJ2-1	15	TRBV7-2	-	TGTGCCAGCAGTAGACAGGCGAGCTCCTACAATGAGCAGTTCTTC	CASSRQASSYNEQFF
-	TRBJ2-1	15	TRBV28	-	TGTGCCAGCAGTTTAGAGGCAGGGGTTCGTGATGAGCAGTTCTTC	CASSLEAGVRDEQFF
-	TRBJ2-2	14	TRBV5-1	-	TGCGCCAGCAGCTTGGGACCGAACACCGGGGAGCTGTTTTTT	CASSLGPNTGELFF
few	TRBJ1-1	13	TRBV19	-	TGTGCCAGTAGTAACCAATACGACACTGAAGCTTTCTTT	CASSNQYDTEAFF
few	TRBJ1-2	11	TRBV3-1/TRBV3-2	-	TGTGCCAGCAGCCAAGAAAGGGGCTACACCTTC	CASSQERGYTF
once	TRBJ1-6	15	TRBV9	-	TGTGCCAGCAGCGCCTCCGGGGCACTAAATTCACCCCTCCACTTT	CASSASGALNSPLHF
-	TRBJ1-1	15	TRBV6-5	TRBD1	TGTGCCAGCAGTCCGGACAGGGCTACGAACACTGAAGCTTTCTTT	CASSPDRATNTEAFF
-	TRBJ2-5	16	TRBV24-1	TRBD1	TGTGCCACCAGTGAACCCGGGACAGGTATACAAGAGACCCAGTACTTC	CATSEPGTGIQETQYF
-	TRBJ1-2	15	TRBV6-4	TRBD1	TGTGCCAGCAGCATACAAGGGGGCCGCAGCTATGGCTACACCTTC	CASSIQGGRSYGYTF
-	TRBJ1-1	13	TRBV18	TRBD1	TGTGCCAGCTCAACCCAGGGGGGCACTGAAGCTTTCTTT	CASSTQGGTEAFF
-	TRBJ2-5	15	TRBV6-2/TRBV6-3	TRBD2	TGTGCCAGCAGTTCGGGACTAGCGGGGTCTGAGACCCAGTACTTC	CASSSGLAGSETQYF
-	TRBJ1-2	13	TRBV6-5	-	TGTGCCAGCAACACATTCGGAGGGGATGGCTACACCTTC	CASNTFGGDGYTF
-	TRBJ2-1	11	TRBV4-1	-	TGCGCCAGCAGCCTTCGAGGCGAGCAGTTCTTC	CASSLRGEQFF
-	TRBJ2-1	15	TRBV6-5	-	TGTGCCAGCAGGCCTAGCCGCCAGAGCACCGATGAGCAGTTCTTC	CASRPSRQSTDEQFF
-	TRBJ1-1	15	TRBV24-1	-	TGTGCCACCAGTGACCCACAGGGAGGGCACACTGAAGCTTTCTTT	CATSDPQGGHTEAFF
-	TRBJ1-5	16	TRBV19	TRBD1	TGTGCCAGTAGTAGAACAGGGGGACTGAGCAATCAGCCCCAGCATTTT	CASSRTGGLSNQPQHF
-	TRBJ2-3	16	TRBV24-1	-	TGTGCCACCAGGACAAAATTGGGGGAGGGCACAGATACGCAGTATTTT	CATRTKLGEGTDTQYF
once	TRBJ1-1	13	TRBV3-1/TRBV3-2	-	TGTGCCAGCAGCCAATCGGGGGTCCCTGAAGCTTTCTTT	CASSQSGVPEAFF
few	TRBJ1-5	14	TRBV13	-	TGTGCCAGCAGCTTAGGCAACAGCAATCAGCCCCAGCATTTT	CASSLGNSNQPQHF
-	TRBJ1-3	14	TRBV5-8	-	TGTGCCAGCAGCTATGACAGATCTGGAAACACCATATATTTT	CASSYDRSGNTIYF
once	TRBJ2-3	15	TRBV5-4	TRBD2	TGTGCCAGCAGCCACGGGAGGGTGAGCACAGATACGCAGTATTTT	CASSHGRVSTDTQYF
-	TRBJ1-3	13	TRBV6-5	-	TGTGCCAGCAGTCGAGGGTCGGGAAACACCATATATTTT	CASSRGSGNTIYF
-	TRBJ2-2	16	TRBV5-1	-	TGCGCCAGCAGCTTTCAGGGTAGCCCGAACACCGGGGAGCTGTTTTTT	CASSFQGSPNTGELFF
-	TRBJ1-4	14	TRBV13	-	TGTGCCAGCAGCTTATTAGGACAAGGTGAAAAACTGTTTTTT	CASSLLGQGEKLFF
few	TRBJ2-3	15	TRBV2	-	TGTGCCAGCAGTCGACCTTTATCTAGCACAGATACGCAGTATTTT	CASSRPLSSTDTQYF
-	TRBJ2-3	16	TRBV18	-	TGTGCCAGCTCACTTCCCCGGCCCCAAAACCCAGATACGCAGTATTTT	CASSLPRPQNPDTQYF
few	TRBJ2-3	14	TRBV18	-	TGTGCCAGCTCACCACCTGAGCTCACAGATACGCAGTATTTT	CASSPPELTDTQYF
-	TRBJ1-1	12	TRBV6-6	-	TGTGCCAGCAGCAAAATTAACACTGAAGCTTTCTTT	CASSKINTEAFF
-	TRBJ2-5	15	TRBV6-5	-	TGTGCCAGCAGTCAGGGGTTAGGGGCCAGAGAGACCCAGTACTTC	CASSQGLGARETQYF
few	TRBJ1-5	11	TRBV2	-	TGTGCCAGTAGTCTTTCGGGGGCCCAGCATTTT	CASSLSGAQHF
-	TRBJ2-1	14	TRBV5-1	-	TGCGCCAGCAGCTTCACAAGGGGTAACAATGAGCAGTTCTTC	CASSFTRGNNEQFF
-	TRBJ1-6	19	TRBV21-1	-	TGTGCCAGCAGCAAAGAGAGAGGACAGGGAAGCTCCTATAATTCACCCCTCCACTTT	CASSKERGQGSSYNSPLHF
few	TRBJ2-1	12	TRBV5-8	TRBD1	TGTGCCAGCCCTTCAACAGGGGACGAGCAGTTCTTC	CASPSTGDEQFF
few	TRBJ1-1	13	TRBV9	-	TGTGCCAGCAGCGTAGCAGGGAACACTGAAGCTTTCTTT	CASSVAGNTEAFF
-	TRBJ2-2	13	TRBV6-4	-	TGTGCCAGCAGTCGGGTGTCATCCGGGGAGCTGTTTTTT	CASSRVSSGELFF
-	TRBJ2-1	14	TRBV20-1	TRBD2	TGCAGTGCTAGTGCCCTCCTAGCGGTGAATGAGCAGTTCTTC	CSASALLAVNEQFF
-	TRBJ2-3	13	TRBV29-1	TRBD2	TGCAGCGCCATTCCGGGGGGTAAAGATACGCAGTATTTT	CSAIPGGKDTQYF
-	TRBJ2-5	18	TRBV6-2/TRBV6-3	TRBD1	TGTGCCAGCAGTTACCAAGGGCAGGGGGCGAGTGTCCAAGAGACCCAGTACTTC	CASSYQGQGASVQETQYF
-	TRBJ2-2	16	TRBV18	-	TGTGCCAGCTCACCTAGTAGGGTGCCGAACACCGGGGAGCTGTTTTTT	CASSPSRVPNTGELFF
-	TRBJ2-5	14	TRBV24-1	TRBD1	TGTGCCACCAGTGATCCCAGGGGGCTAAAGACCCAGTACTTC	CATSDPRGLKTQYF
-	TRBJ1-5	13	TRBV19	-	TGTGCCAGTAGCGGGGTTCGCAATCAGCCCCAGCATTTT	CASSGVRNQPQHF
-	TRBJ1-3	13	TRBV29-1	-	TGCAGCGTTGAGGGGGGGCCTGGAAACACCATATATTTT	CSVEGGPGNTIYF
-	TRBJ1-6	14	TRBV19	-	TGTGCCAGTAGTCCCGACAGAGGTAATTCACCCCTCCACTTT	CASSPDRGNSPLHF
few	TRBJ1-2	15	TRBV6-5	-	TGTGCCAGCAGTTACCAGGGGACCCCTCTCTATGGCTACACCTTC	CASSYQGTPLYGYTF
-	TRBJ2-5	17	TRBV5-1	-	TGCGCCAGCAGCTTGGCCCCCTTAGGGGGGGGTCAAGAGACCCAGTACTTC	CASSLAPLGGGQETQYF
-	TRBJ2-2	18	TRBV5-8	-	TGTGCCAGCAGCTTGGATGGGCCAGTATGGGGGGAGACCGGGGAGCTGTTTTTT	CASSLDGPVWGETGELFF
-	TRBJ2-5	14	TRBV29-1	TRBD2	TGCAGCGTAGCGTACGGGGGGGCCGGGGAGACCCAGTACTTC	CSVAYGGAGETQYF
-	TRBJ1-6	15	TRBV9	-	TGTGCCAGCAGCGTAGCCGTGGGCCTCGGTTCACCCCTCCACTTT	CASSVAVGLGSPLHF
-	TRBJ2-2	17	TRBV7-6	-	TGTGCCAGCAGCTTAGAAGCGCTCGAGGGGTTTCCCGGGGAGCTGTTTTTT	CASSLEALEGFPGELFF
-	TRBJ1-5	13	TRBV24-1	TRBD1	TGTGCCACCTCACAGGGGGATTATCAGCCCCAGCATTTT	CATSQGDYQPQHF
-	TRBJ2-5	13	TRBV6-1	-	TGTGCCAGCAGTGAAATGGGACAAGAGACCCAGTACTTC	CASSEMGQETQYF
-	TRBJ2-1	13	TRBV19	TRBD2	TGTGCCAGTAGTTTGACTAGCGGGGGGGAGCAGTTCTTC	CASSLTSGGEQFF
-	TRBJ2-5	16	TRBV5-1	TRBD1	TGCGCCAGCACCCGAGGGCCTCGGGACAGAGAAGAGACCCAGTACTTC	CASTRGPRDREETQYF
-	TRBJ1-5	16	TRBV7-2	-	TGTGCCAGCAGCTTAGTTCCGGGGGATAGCAATCAGCCCCAGCATTTT	CASSLVPGDSNQPQHF